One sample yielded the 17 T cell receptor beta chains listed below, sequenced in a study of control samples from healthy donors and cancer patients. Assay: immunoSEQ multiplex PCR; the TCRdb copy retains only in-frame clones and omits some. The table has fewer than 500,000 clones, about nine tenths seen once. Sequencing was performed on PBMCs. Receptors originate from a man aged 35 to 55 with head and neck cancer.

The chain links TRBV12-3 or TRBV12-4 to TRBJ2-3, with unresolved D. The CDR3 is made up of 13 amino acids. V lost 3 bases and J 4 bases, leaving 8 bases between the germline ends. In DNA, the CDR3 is TGTGCCAGCAGTTTTTCCTCCCCAGATACGCAGTATTTT. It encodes CASSFSSPDTQYF.

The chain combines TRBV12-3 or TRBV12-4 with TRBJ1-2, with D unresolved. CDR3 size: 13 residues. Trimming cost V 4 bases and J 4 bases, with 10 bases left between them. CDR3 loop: CASSSPSGYGYTF. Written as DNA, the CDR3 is TGTGCCAGCAGTTCCCCGTCGGGCTATGGCTACACCTTC.

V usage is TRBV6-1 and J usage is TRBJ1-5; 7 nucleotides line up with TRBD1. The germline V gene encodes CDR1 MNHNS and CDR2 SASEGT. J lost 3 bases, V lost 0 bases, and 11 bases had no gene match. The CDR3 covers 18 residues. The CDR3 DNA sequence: TGTGCCAGCAGTGAAGCGGTACCCGGGACAGCCTTCAATCAGCCCCAGCATTTT. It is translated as CASSEAVPGTAFNQPQHF.

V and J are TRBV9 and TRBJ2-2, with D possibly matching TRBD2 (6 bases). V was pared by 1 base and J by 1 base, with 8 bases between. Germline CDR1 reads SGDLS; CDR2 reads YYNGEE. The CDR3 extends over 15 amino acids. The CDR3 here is CASSVNGGNTGELFF. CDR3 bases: TGTGCCAGCAGCGTAAACGGGGGGAACACCGGGGAGCTGTTTTTT.

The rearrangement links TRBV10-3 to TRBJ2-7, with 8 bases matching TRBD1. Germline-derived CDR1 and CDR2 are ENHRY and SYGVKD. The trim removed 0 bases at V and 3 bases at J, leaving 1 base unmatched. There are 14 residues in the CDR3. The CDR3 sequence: CAISESTGDYEQYF. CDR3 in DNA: TGTGCCATCAGTGAGTCGACAGGGGACTACGAGCAGTACTTC.

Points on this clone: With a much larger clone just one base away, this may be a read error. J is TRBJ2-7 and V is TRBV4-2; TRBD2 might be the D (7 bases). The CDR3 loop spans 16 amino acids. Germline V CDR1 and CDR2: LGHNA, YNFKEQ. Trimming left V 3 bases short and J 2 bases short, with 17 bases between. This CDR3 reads CASSHDGGGGAYEQYF. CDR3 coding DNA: TGTGCCAGCAGCCACGATGGGGGAGGGGGGGCCTACGAGCAGTACTTC.

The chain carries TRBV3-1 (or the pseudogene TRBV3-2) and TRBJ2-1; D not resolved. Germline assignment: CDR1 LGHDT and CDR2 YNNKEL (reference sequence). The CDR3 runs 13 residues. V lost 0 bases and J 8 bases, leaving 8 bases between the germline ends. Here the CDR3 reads CASSQESLHEQFF. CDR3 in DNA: TGTGCCAGCAGCCAAGAATCCCTCCATGAGCAGTTCTTC.

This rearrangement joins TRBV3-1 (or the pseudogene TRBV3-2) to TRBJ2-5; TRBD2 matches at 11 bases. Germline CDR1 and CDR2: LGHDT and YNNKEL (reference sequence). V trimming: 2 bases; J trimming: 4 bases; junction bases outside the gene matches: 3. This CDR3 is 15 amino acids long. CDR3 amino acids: CASSQTSGSIETQYF. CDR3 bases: TGTGCCAGCAGCCAAACTAGCGGGAGTATAGAGACCCAGTACTTC.

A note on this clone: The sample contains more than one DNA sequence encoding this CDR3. The CDR3: CASSPSGSTDTQYF. The CDR3 DNA follows: TGTGCCAGCAGCCCCAGCGGGAGCACAGATACGCAGTATTTT. The chain links TRBV7-3 to TRBJ2-3, with D perhaps TRBD2 (6 bases). This CDR3 has 14 amino acids. The V and J ends lost 5 bases and 0 bases respectively, with 9 bases between them. Germline V gene lookup returns CDR1 SGHTA and CDR2 FQGTGA. Drawing the rest from reference TRBV7-3 and TRBJ2-3, the complete variable domain is GAGVSQTPSNKVTEKGKYVELRCDPISGHTALYWYRQSLGQGPEFLIYFQGTGAADDSGLPNDRFFAVRPEGSVSTLKIQRTERGDSAVYLCASSPSGSTDTQYFGPGTRLTVL.

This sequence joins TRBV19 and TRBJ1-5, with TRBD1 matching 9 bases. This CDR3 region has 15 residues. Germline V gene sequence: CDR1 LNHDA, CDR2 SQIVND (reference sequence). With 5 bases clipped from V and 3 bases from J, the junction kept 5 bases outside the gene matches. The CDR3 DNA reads TGTGCCAGTAGTTCCGGGACAGGGTACAATCAGCCCCAGCATTTT. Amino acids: CASSSGTGYNQPQHF.

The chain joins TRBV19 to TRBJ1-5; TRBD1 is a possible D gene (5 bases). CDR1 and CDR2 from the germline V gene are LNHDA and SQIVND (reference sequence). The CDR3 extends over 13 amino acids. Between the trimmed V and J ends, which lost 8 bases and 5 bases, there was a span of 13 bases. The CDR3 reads CASGGSLDQPQHF. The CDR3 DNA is TGTGCCAGTGGGGGAAGCTTAGATCAGCCCCAGCATTTT.

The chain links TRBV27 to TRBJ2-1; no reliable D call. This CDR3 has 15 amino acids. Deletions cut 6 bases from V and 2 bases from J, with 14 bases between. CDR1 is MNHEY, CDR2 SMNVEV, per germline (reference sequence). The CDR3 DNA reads TGTGCCAGCAGAATCGGAGCGCGCCCCTACAATGAGCAGTTCTTC. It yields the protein CASRIGARPYNEQFF.

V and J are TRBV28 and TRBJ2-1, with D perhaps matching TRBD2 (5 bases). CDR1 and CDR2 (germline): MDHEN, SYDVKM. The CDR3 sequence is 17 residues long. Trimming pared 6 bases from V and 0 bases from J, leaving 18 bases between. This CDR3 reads CASRRRFGGGSYNEQFF. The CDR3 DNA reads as TGTGCCAGCAGACGGCGGTTCGGCGGAGGCTCCTACAATGAGCAGTTCTTC.

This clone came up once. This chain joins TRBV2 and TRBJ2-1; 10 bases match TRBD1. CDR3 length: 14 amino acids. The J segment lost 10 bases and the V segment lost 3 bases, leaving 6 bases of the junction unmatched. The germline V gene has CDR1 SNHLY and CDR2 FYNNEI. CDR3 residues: CASSEGQGFGEQFF. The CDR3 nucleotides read TGTGCCAGCAGTGAGGGACAGGGGTTTGGGGAGCAGTTCTTC.

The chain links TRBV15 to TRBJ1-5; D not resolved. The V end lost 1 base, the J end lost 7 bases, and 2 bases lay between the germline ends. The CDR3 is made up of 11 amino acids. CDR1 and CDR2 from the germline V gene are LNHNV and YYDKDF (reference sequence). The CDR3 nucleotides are TGTGCCACCAGCAGAGTACAGCCCCAGCATTTT. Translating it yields CATSRVQPQHF.

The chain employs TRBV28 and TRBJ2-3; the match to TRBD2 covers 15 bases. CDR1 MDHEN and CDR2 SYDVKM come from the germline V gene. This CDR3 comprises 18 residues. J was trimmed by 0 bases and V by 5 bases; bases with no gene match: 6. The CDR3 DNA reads TGTGCCAGCAGTCTAGGACTAGCGGGAGGGACTAGCACAGATACGCAGTATTTT. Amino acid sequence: CASSLGLAGGTSTDTQYF. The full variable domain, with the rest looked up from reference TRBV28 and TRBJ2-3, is DVKVTQSSRYLVKRTGEKVFLECVQDMDHENMFWYRQDPGLGLRLIYFSYDVKMKEKGDIPEGYSVSREKKERFSLILESASTNQTSMYLCASSLGLAGGTSTDTQYFGPGTRLTVL.

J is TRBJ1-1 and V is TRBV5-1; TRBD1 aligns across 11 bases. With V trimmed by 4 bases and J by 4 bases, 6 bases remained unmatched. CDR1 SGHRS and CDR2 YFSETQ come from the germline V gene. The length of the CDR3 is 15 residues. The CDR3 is CASSEGTGGPTEAFF. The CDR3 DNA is TGCGCCAGCAGCGAGGGGACAGGGGGACCCACTGAAGCTTTCTTT.